A single sample gave rise to the 19 T cell receptor beta chains below, sequenced in a study of T cells in tuberculosis. Noted time point: new active TB diagnosis, blood taken before or within 7 days of starting treatment. Profiling relied on immunoSEQ multiplex PCR, and the TCRdb table lists in-frame clones only, not all of them. This sample has tens of thousands of clones; about 95% occur once, and the top ten carry more than 1.2%. The sample in question was PBMCs, obtained at tuberculosis diagnosis. These TCRs come from an adult with tuberculosis.

The chain joins TRBV2 to TRBJ1-2; 7 bases map to TRBD1. The germline V gene has CDR1 SNHLY and CDR2 FYNNEI. This CDR3 spans 13 amino acids. With V trimmed by 7 bases and J by 3 bases, 5 bases remained unmatched. The CDR3 nucleotides read TGTGCCAGCAAATCCGGACAGGACTATGGCTACACCTTC. Its translation is CASKSGQDYGYTF.

The chain has TRBV5-4 and TRBJ1-3; 8 bases line up with TRBD1. The V gene end was trimmed by 1 base and the J gene end by 0 bases; junction bases not matched to a gene: 0. CDR3 length: 15 amino acids. Germline loops: CDR1 SGHNT, CDR2 YYREEE (reference sequence). The CDR3 loop is CASSLTGGSGNTIYF. The CDR3 DNA follows: TGTGCCAGCAGCTTGACAGGGGGCTCTGGAAACACCATATATTTT.

The J gene is TRBJ2-1, the V gene TRBV6-1; a possible D gene is TRBD1 (5 bases). The V end lost 2 bases, the J end lost 5 bases, and 10 bases lay between the germline ends. The germline V gene encodes CDR1 MNHNS and CDR2 SASEGT. The CDR3 loop spans 14 amino acids. The DNA of the CDR3 is TGTGCCAGCAGTGAATTTAGACAGAACAATGAGCAGTTCTTC. Its protein product is CASSEFRQNNEQFF.

The rearrangement uses TRBV6-6 and TRBJ1-2; tentative D call: TRBD1 (5 bases). The CDR3 loop spans 14 amino acids. Between the trimmed V and J ends, which lost 2 bases and 4 bases, there was a span of 11 bases. Germline CDR1 reads MNHNY; CDR2 reads SVGAGI (reference sequence). CDR3 nucleotide sequence: TGTGCCAGCAGTTACACCAGGGCCTCCTATGGCTACACCTTC. Its translation: CASSYTRASYGYTF.

The count of this clone is one. The chain is built from TRBV4-3 and TRBJ1-2; 9 nucleotides agree with TRBD1. The V gene's germline CDR1 is LGHNA and CDR2 YSLEER. The J segment lost 2 bases and the V segment lost 3 bases, leaving 7 bases of the junction unmatched. This CDR3 is 16 amino acids long. CDR3 in amino acids: CASSQSTGTGNYGYTF. For the CDR3, the DNA is TGCGCCAGCAGCCAGTCAACCGGGACAGGGAACTATGGCTACACCTTC.

The chain combines TRBV2 with TRBJ1-2, with 7 bases aligning to TRBD1. The length of the CDR3 is 15 residues. V was clipped by 1 base and J by 4 bases; unmatched bases: 6. Germline lookup yields CDR1 SNHLY and CDR2 FYNNEI. CDR3 region: CASSEVLGGPYGYTF. CDR3 nucleotides: TGTGCCAGCAGTGAAGTGCTAGGGGGCCCCTATGGCTACACCTTC.

V and J are TRBV19 and TRBJ1-2; D gene unclear. CDR1 LNHDA and CDR2 SQIVND come from the germline V gene (reference sequence). The CDR3 contains 16 residues. The germline V and J ends were trimmed by 6 bases and 0 bases, with 17 bases remaining between them. CDR3 region: CASSPEVGFANYGYTF. The CDR3, as DNA: TGTGCCAGTAGCCCCGAGGTCGGTTTCGCTAACTATGGCTACACCTTC. The full variable domain, completed using reference TRBV19 and TRBJ1-2, is DGGITQSPKYLFRKEGQNVTLSCEQNLNHDAMYWYRQDPGQGLRLIYYSQIVNDFQKGDIAEGYSVSREKKESFPLTVTSAQKNPTAFYLCASSPEVGFANYGYTFGSGTRLTVV.

J is TRBJ1-1 and V is TRBV27; perhaps TRBD1 as D (6 bases). This CDR3 region has 14 residues. Germline-derived CDR1 and CDR2 are MNHEY and SMNVEV (reference sequence). V lost 6 bases to trimming and J lost 1 base, with 12 bases between them. The chain's CDR3 is CASSSRTANTEAFF. CDR3 in DNA: TGTGCCAGCAGCTCGAGGACAGCGAACACTGAAGCTTTCTTT.

This chain joins TRBV19 and TRBJ1-1, with 7 bases lining up with TRBD1. Germline-derived CDR1 and CDR2 are LNHDA and SQIVND (reference sequence). The CDR3 is made up of 13 amino acids. The trim removed 7 bases at V and 5 bases at J, leaving 7 bases unmatched. CDR3 nucleotides: TGTGCCAGTACCCGAGACAGGGTAACTGAAGCTTTCTTT. Protein product: CASTRDRVTEAFF.

This sequence joins TRBV29-1 and TRBJ2-1, with D unresolved. The germline V and J ends were trimmed by 4 bases and 4 bases, with 5 bases remaining between them. This CDR3 is 11 amino acids long. Per the germline V gene, CDR1 is SQVTM and CDR2 is ANQGSEA. The CDR3 loop reads CSVAGYNEQFF. The CDR3, as DNA: TGCAGCGTTGCCGGGTACAATGAGCAGTTCTTC.

The chain recombines TRBV29-1 with TRBJ1-2; perhaps TRBD1 as D (5 bases). Germline loops: CDR1 SQVTM, CDR2 ANQGSEA. V was pared by 4 bases and J by 7 bases, with 28 bases between. The CDR3 has 17 amino acids. CDR3 DNA sequence: TGCAGCGTTGGCGCCGGGGGTAGTATTAGTTCGGGATCTGGCTACACCTTC. This gives the protein CSVGAGGSISSGSGYTF.

This rearrangement joins TRBV30 to TRBJ2-7; 9 bases line up with TRBD1. The CDR3 is 15 amino acids. The V gene end was trimmed by 2 bases and the J gene end by 4 bases; junction bases not matched to a gene: 9. Germline lookup yields CDR1 GTSNPN and CDR2 SVGIG (reference sequence). The CDR3 DNA reads as TGTGCCTGGAGTCCTGGGACAGGGAGAGGATACGAGCAGTACTTC. As protein: CAWSPGTGRGYEQYF.

V usage is TRBV5-6 and J usage is TRBJ1-2; D gene ambiguous. This CDR3 has 14 residues. Germline values: CDR1 SGHDT, CDR2 YYEEEE. V lost 2 bases and J 7 bases, leaving 15 bases between the germline ends. The DNA of the CDR3 is TGTGCCAGCAGCTTATCACATCGAGGGAGTGGCTACACCTTC. It specifies CASSLSHRGSGYTF.

The V and J genes are TRBV19 and TRBJ2-1, with a tentative D call TRBD1 (5 bases). Germline V gene sequence: CDR1 LNHDA, CDR2 SQIVND (reference sequence). With 8 bases removed from V and 10 bases from J, the gap between germline ends came to 18 bases. The CDR3 totals 13 residues. DNA for the CDR3: TGTGCCAGTGGGGCTAGGAGAAATCTAGAGCAGTTCTTC. Translation: CASGARRNLEQFF.

The V gene is TRBV5-1, the J gene TRBJ2-7; D is unclear. Trimming took 0 bases from V and 2 from J, leaving 12 bases between them. The CDR3 has 15 amino acids. CDR1 SGHRS and CDR2 YFSETQ come from the germline V gene. CDR3 in DNA: TGCGCCAGCAGCTTGGACGCGGCGAGAGCCTACGAGCAGTACTTC. Protein: CASSLDAARAYEQYF.

The chain couples TRBV5-6 to TRBJ2-7; the match to TRBD1 covers 7 bases. V lost 4 bases and J lost 0; bases outside the gene matches: 4. This CDR3 comprises 14 residues. CDR1 and CDR2 from the germline V gene are SGHDT and YYEEEE. This CDR3 reads CASSLGTVSYEQYF. The CDR3 nucleotides read TGTGCCAGCAGCCTTGGGACAGTCTCCTACGAGCAGTACTTC.

V is TRBV7-2 and J is TRBJ2-3; 8 nucleotides agree with TRBD2. CDR3 length: 15 amino acids. V trimming: 3 bases; J trimming: 0 bases; junction bases outside the gene matches: 2. CDR1 and CDR2 from the germline V gene are SGHTA and FQGNSA. The CDR3 DNA follows: TGTGCCAGCAGCTTGGCTAGCGGGAGCACAGATACGCAGTATTTT. This sequence encodes CASSLASGSTDTQYF.

The V gene is TRBV6-6, the J gene TRBJ2-2, with D possibly being TRBD1 (6 bases). CDR3 length: 15 residues. V gave up 5 bases and J gave up 1 base, with 11 bases separating them. Germline V gene data show CDR1 as MNHNY and CDR2 as SVGAGI (reference sequence). The CDR3 nucleotides are TGTGCCAGCAGTGCCCCAGGGGTGAACACCGGGGAGCTGTTTTTT. It translates to CASSAPGVNTGELFF.

The gene calls are TRBV7-9 and TRBJ1-6; TRBD1 is a possible D gene (5 bases). Deletions cut 5 bases from V and 10 bases from J, with 18 bases between. Germline V CDR1 and CDR2: SEHNR, FQNEAQ (reference sequence). There are 15 residues in the CDR3. The CDR3 nucleotides read TGTGCCAGCAGCCAGGGACTCGGGGAGCGGTCACCCCTCCACTTT. Translated, it gives CASSQGLGERSPLHF.